The table lists the clone carrying this TCR beta chain with a few counts. Its antigen remains unidentified. The sample originates from a study of beta chain features in type 1 diabetes. Findings and caveats of the study: Patients with Type 1 diabetes showed moderately but significantly shorter TCRB CDR3s in all four CD4+ subsets.

The isolated RNA, all of it, was reverse transcribed, so expressed TCRB transcripts were what got sequenced. Clones were sequenced by immunoSEQ multiplex PCR, and TCRdb holds only the in-frame ones, with some missing. Counted here are about 700,000 clones, 13% occurring once; the ten biggest clones make up approximately 0.022%. V shed 5 bases, J shed 2 bases, and the junction held 3 bases outside the gene matches. This CDR3 spans 14 amino acids. The V gene's germline CDR1 is SNHLY and CDR2 FYNNEI. Specimen: naive CD4+ T cells from blood. The chain is built from TRBV2 and TRBJ1-2, with TRBD1 identical over 9 bases. The receptor was isolated from a man between 18 and 29 years old with type 1 diabetes. The chain's CDR3 is CASSTGQGNYGYTF. The CDR3 nucleotides are TGTGCCAGCAGTACGGGACAGGGCAACTATGGCTACACCTTC. The variable domain in full, completed from reference TRBV2 and TRBJ1-2, reads EPEVTQTPSHQVTQMGQEVILRCVPISNHLYFYWYRQILGQKVEFLVSFYNNEISEKSEIFDDQFSVERPDGSNFTLKIRSTKLEDSAMYFCASSTGQGNYGYTFGSGTRLTVV.